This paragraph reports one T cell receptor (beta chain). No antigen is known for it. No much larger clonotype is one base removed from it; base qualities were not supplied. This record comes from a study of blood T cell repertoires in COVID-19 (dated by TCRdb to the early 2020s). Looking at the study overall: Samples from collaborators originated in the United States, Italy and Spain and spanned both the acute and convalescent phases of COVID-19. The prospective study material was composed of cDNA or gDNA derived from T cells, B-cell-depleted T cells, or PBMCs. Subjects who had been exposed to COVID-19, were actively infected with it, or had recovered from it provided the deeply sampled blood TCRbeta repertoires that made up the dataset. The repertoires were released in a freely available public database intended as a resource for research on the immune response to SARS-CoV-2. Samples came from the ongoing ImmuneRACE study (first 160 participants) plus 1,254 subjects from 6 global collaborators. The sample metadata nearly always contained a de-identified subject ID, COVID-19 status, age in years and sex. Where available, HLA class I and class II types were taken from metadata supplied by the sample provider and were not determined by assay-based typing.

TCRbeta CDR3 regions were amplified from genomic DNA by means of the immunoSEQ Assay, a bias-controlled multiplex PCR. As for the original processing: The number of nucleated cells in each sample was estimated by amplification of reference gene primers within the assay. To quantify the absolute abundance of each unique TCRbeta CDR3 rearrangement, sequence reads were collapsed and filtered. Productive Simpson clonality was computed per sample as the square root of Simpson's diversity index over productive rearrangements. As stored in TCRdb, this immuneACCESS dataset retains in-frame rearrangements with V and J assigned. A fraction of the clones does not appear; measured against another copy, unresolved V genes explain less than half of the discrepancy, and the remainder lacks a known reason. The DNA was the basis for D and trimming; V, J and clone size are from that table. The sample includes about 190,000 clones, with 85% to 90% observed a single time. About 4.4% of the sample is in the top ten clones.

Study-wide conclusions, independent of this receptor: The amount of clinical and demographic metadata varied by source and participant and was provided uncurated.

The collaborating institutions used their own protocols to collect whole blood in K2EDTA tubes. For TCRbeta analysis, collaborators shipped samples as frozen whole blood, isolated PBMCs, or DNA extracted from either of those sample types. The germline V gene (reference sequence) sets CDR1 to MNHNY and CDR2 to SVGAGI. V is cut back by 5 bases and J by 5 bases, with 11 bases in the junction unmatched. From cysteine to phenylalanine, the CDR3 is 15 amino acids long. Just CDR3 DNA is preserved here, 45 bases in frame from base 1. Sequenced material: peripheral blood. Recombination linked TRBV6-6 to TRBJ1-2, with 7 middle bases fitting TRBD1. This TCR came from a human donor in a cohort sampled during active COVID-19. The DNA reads TGTGCCAGCAGTCAATCGACAGGGACCCAATATGGCTACACCTTC. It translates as CASSQSTGTQYGYTF.